This T cell receptor (beta chain) appears in the sequencing data of a study of shared T cell receptors in the human thymus. V was pared by 2 bases and J by 6 bases, with 6 bases of the junction left unmatched. The length of the CDR3 is 17 residues. Germline assignment: CDR1 SGDLS and CDR2 YYNGEE. Profiled with immunoSEQ multiplex PCR; TCRdb holds only in-frame clones, not every one. The repertoire consists of under 850,000 clones, with 85% to 90% occurring once and the leading ten covering around 0.01%. These same data were also listed under a study on human thymus T cells.

The chain is built from TRBV9 and TRBJ2-2, with TRBD2 matching over 14 bases. The sequencing input was thymocytes. The sequence derives from a boy less than two years old with a congenital heart defect. The CDR3 DNA follows: TGTGCCAGCAGCGTGCGGGGGACTAGCGGGAGATCCGGGGAGCTGTTTTTT. Translated, it gives CASSVRGTSGRSGELFF.